This T cell receptor beta chain is drawn from a study of T cells in Graves' hyperthyroidism and ophthalmopathy (dated by TCRdb to the late 2010s). For the wider study: Peripheral blood was collected at initial diagnosis, before any treatment. According to the paper, TCR Vbeta CDR3 sequencing was carried out on 135 peripheral blood samples, which came from approximately 41 ophthalmopathy, some 73 hyperthyroidism and approximately 17 progressor patients. Prospective prediction of ophthalmopathy was tested in an independent validation cohort consisting of 18 to 20 hyperthyroidism patients and 15 or so patients who later progressed to ophthalmopathy. TCR V-J signatures able to tell the groups apart were searched for in a discovery cohort of 90 to 100 patients, of whom under 45 had Graves' ophthalmopathy and roughly 59 had stable Graves' hyperthyroidism. For training and testing, the roughly 93 patients in the discovery cohort were randomly divided in a 7:3 ratio. Following sampling, methimazole starting at 30 mg daily was given to hyperthyroidism patients, and high-dose intravenous methylprednisolone was given to ophthalmopathy patients. The study also compared thyroid tissue and blood T-cell repertoires from roughly six Graves' hyperthyroidism patients. General findings and caveats noted by the study authors: In validation, progression to ophthalmopathy was predicted by the model with 70% to 71% sensitivity and approximately 78% specificity, a median of roughly six months before onset. Sample size was not statistically predetermined, and blinding of investigators to group allocation was not performed. Ophthalmopathy was separated from stable hyperthyroidism by a 13 V-J signature model, with over 85% sensitivity and just over 81% specificity obtained in cross-validation and 80%/75% obtained in testing. Most expanded thyroid clonotypes (frequency above 0.001) were also detected in blood, a finding suggesting that blood repertoires may reflect thyroid immune responses.

The TCR beta CDR3 regions were amplified from RNA transcripts. The first round of RT-PCR for the TCR CDR3 was performed with the HTBI primer set and the Qiagen OneStep RT-PCR kit. A second multiplex PCR round built the libraries, followed by size selection and purification. Libraries were sequenced paired-end with 100 bp reads on an Illumina HiSeq2000. As for the authors' bioinformatics: Raw data were processed with SOAPnuke, discarding reads with adapters, uncalled bases, mean Phred below 15, or no exact constant-primer or identifier match. High-quality paired reads were merged using COPE v1.2.5, and each unique nucleotide sequence was defined as a clonotype. MiTCR v1.1 was used to align clonotypes to the IMGT TRBV, TRBD and TRBJ reference segments. The analysis was restricted to V-J combinations with a frequency above 0.0001, which together covered just over 98% of the repertoires. A TCS score was defined as the ratio between F50 (clonal expansion) and ExV (chaos), using BLOSUM62-based TCRdist between CDR3 peptides within each V-J. Welch's t-statistics and random forest reduced around 510 V-J features to some 14, which were used in a naive Bayes classifier (R e1071). In TCRdb, the public reads were trimmed at Q25 with fastp and aligned with MiXCR, with productive beta chains retained. Identical CDR3 protein sequences are pooled into one entry, listed with their most common genes and DNA. It is TCRdb's table, rather than the study itself, that gives the V and J calls and clone size. Present in this sample are approximately 590,000 distinct CDR3 sequences, 15% to 19% of which were seen just once. The ten biggest clones cover roughly 6.6% of the sample.

Stable Graves' hyperthyroidism was defined as no progression to ophthalmopathy during 18 months of follow-up. The hyperthyroidism patients were between 18 and 65 years old and newly diagnosed, with a disease duration of less than 2 months. The study excluded patients with uncontrolled infections, other autoimmune diseases, pregnancy or lactation. Diagnoses were established on the basis of clinical symptoms, serum thyroxine and TRAb, thyroid ultrasound, and orbital computed tomography. Ficoll-Paque density gradient centrifugation was used to isolate PBMCs from 8.5 to 10 ml of fresh peripheral blood. Trizol reagent was used to extract total RNA, and RNA quality was then checked on an Agilent 2100 Bioanalyzer. A note on this clonotype: The antigen it binds to is not known. No much larger clonotype is one base removed from it; base qualities were not supplied.

The receptor comes from a woman aged 30 to 39 with Graves' hyperthyroidism. Sequencing was done on a sample of blood.

The nucleotide sequence is TGTGCCAGCTTGGAGTCGGGACAGGGGCCAGATACGCAGTATTTT. This yields the protein CASLESGQGPDTQYF. The chain is made from TRBV28 and TRBJ2-3, with 10 bases aligning to TRBD1. V ends up 8 bases short and J 4 bases short, with an unmatched junction base count of 9. The CDR3 covers 15 residues, taking in both the cysteine and the phenylalanine. Only CDR3 DNA is held: 45 bases, read in frame from base 1. CDR1 and CDR2 (MDHEN, SYDVKM) derive from the germline V gene.